A selection of T cell receptor beta chains follows, all from one sample in a study of blood T cell repertoires in COVID-19. The table came from immunoSEQ multiplex PCR; TCRdb's copy has only in-frame clones and leaves some out. The sample carries 200,000 to 250,000 clones, about 87% recorded once. Sequencing was carried out using peripheral blood. These receptors were taken from a man aged 30 to 39 with COVID-19, enrolled during active disease. Each CDR3 is given with its conserved first and last residue. Each record gives: clone size, D gene, J gene, V gene, CDR3 DNA, CDR3 protein. D genes are given only for firm matches. Not all rows give a size; the values are once, few, many and, for expanded clones, a class.

NA | NA | TRBJ2-1 | TRBV6-1 | TGTGCCAGCAGTGACAGGCTGTTTAGCTCCTACAATGAGCAGTTCTTC | CASSDRLFSSYNEQFF
few | NA | TRBJ1-2 | TRBV19 | TGTGCCAGTAGTCATTTTGGAGGTGGCTACACCTTC | CASSHFGGGYTF
NA | TRBD1 | TRBJ1-2 | TRBV28 | TGTGCCAGCAGTATCGCCGGGGGACAGGTGCACTATGGCTACACCTTC | CASSIAGGQVHYGYTF
NA | NA | TRBJ1-1 | TRBV7-9 | TGTGCCAGCAGCTTTTTATCTGTTGAAGCTTTCTTT | CASSFLSVEAFF
NA | NA | TRBJ1-5 | TRBV21-1 | TGTGCCAGCAGCAAATTGACGGGACAGGGGGCTATTCAGCCCCAGCATTTT | CASSKLTGQGAIQPQHF
NA | NA | TRBJ2-3 | TRBV5-1 | TGCGCCAGCAGCTCCCAAAGGGCAGGGCGAACAGATACGCAGTATTTT | CASSSQRAGRTDTQYF
NA | NA | TRBJ1-2 | TRBV7-3 | TGTGCCAGCAGCCCGTACCTAACAGGTACCTATGGCTACACCTTC | CASSPYLTGTYGYTF
NA | TRBD1 | TRBJ2-2 | TRBV6-5 | TGTGCCAGCAGTTACACCTACAGGGGCACCGGGGAGCTGTTTTTT | CASSYTYRGTGELFF
NA | NA | TRBJ2-1 | TRBV21-1 | TGTGCCAGCAGCGGCACCTCCGGGACTAGCGGGAAGAGCTCCTACAATGAGCAGTTCTTC | CASSGTSGTSGKSSYNEQFF
NA | NA | TRBJ1-5 | TRBV6-1 | TGTGCCAGCAGTGATCTTAGGGCAGGGAGCAATCAGCCCCAGCATTTT | CASSDLRAGSNQPQHF
NA | TRBD1 | TRBJ1-2 | TRBV6-5 | TGTGCCAGCAGTTACTCTGACAGGGAACTTGGCTACACCTTC | CASSYSDRELGYTF
NA | NA | TRBJ1-3 | TRBV10-3 | TGTGCCATCAGTGTCCGGGAGAGCACCATATATTTT | CAISVRESTIYF
NA | TRBD1 | TRBJ2-7 | TRBV9 | TGTGCCAGCAGCGGAGGACAGGGTGGCGAGCAGTACTTC | CASSGGQGGEQYF
NA | NA | TRBJ1-3 | TRBV11-1 | TGTGCCAGCAGTCGCAGGGGTCTCGGAAACACCATATATTTT | CASSRRGLGNTIYF
NA | TRBD1 | TRBJ1-5 | TRBV28 | TGTGCCAGCAGCCGATCAGGGGGCGCGAATCAGCCCCAGCATTTT | CASSRSGGANQPQHF
NA | TRBD2 | TRBJ2-1 | TRBV30 | TGTGCCTGGTCCGGGACTAGCGGTAACAATGAGCAGTTCTTC | CAWSGTSGNNEQFF
NA | NA | TRBJ1-6 | TRBV5-1 | TGCGCCAGCAGCTTTAGTTGGGGGCGCTCCTATAATTCACCCCTCCACTTT | CASSFSWGRSYNSPLHF
NA | NA | TRBJ1-1 | TRBV19 | TGTGCCAGTAGGACAGGGAACACTGAAGCTTTCTTT | CASRTGNTEAFF
NA | TRBD1 | TRBJ2-2 | TRBV7-2 | TGTGCCAGCAGCTTAACTCTTGGCCGGGAACAGGGGGCTAAAGGGGAGCTGTTTTTT | CASSLTLGREQGAKGELFF
NA | TRBD2 | TRBJ2-3 | TRBV4-3 | TGCGCCAGCAGCCAAGATGTTGGTAGCGGGGGAGATACGCAGTATTTT | CASSQDVGSGGDTQYF